This TCR beta chain was sequenced in a study of cytomegalovirus exposure and HLA in healthy donors. For the study at large: When over 300 donors were genotyped, roughly 82% of them were found to fall in the Caucasian-associated ancestry cluster.

Germline V gives CDR1 SEHNR, CDR2 FQNEAQ (reference sequence). The CDR3 loop spans 14 amino acids. Trimming removed 2 bases at V and 10 bases at J, with 15 bases between. The PCR employed 60 Vbeta primers together with 13 Jbeta primers. The data were produced by immunoSEQ multiplex PCR, yet TCRdb's version contains in-frame clones alone and is incomplete. The sample has 140,000 or so clones, approximately 80% seen once; the top ten hold just under 3%. Study observations and caveats: Productive status was seen about 90% or about 30% of the time for most TCR beta V segments in an earlier analysis. A later analysis found that most CMV-associated TCR beta chains appeared HLA-restricted.

Details on this clone: Antigen unknown.

The receptor's source is a female donor in good health and CMV-seronegative. This chain joins TRBV7-9 and TRBJ2-1; tentatively, D is TRBD1 (5 bases). Sequenced sample: PBMCs. CDR3 in DNA: TGTGCCAGCAGCTTACCAGGGCGAGTGGGCGAGCAGTTCTTC. The encoded protein is CASSLPGRVGEQFF. Full variable domain (remainder filled in from reference TRBV7-9 and TRBJ2-1): DTGVSQNPRHKITKRGQNVTFRCDPISEHNRLYWYRQTLGQGPEFLTYFQNEAQLEKSRLLSDRFSAERPKGSFSTLEIQRTEQGDSAMYLCASSLPGRVGEQFFGPGTRLTVL.